The 15 T cell receptor beta chains below all came from one sample that was sequenced in a study of shared clonotypes between healthy human individuals. Sequenced by immunoSEQ multiplex PCR; TCRdb stores in-frame clones only, minus some. Of some 1,100,000 clones detected, roughly 74% appear once; the ten largest clones hold more than 0.5%. The sample was memory CD4+ T cells from PBMCs. Described subset: CD45RA-negative fraction. These receptors were collected from a man younger than 30 in good health. Some clones in this sample may be carry-over from other donors' samples.

V gene TRBV5-4 combines with J gene TRBJ1-2; D is unresolved. Germline V gene sequence: CDR1 SGHNT, CDR2 YYREEE (reference sequence). With 6 bases removed from V and 4 bases from J, the gap between germline ends came to 19 bases. CDR3 size: 15 residues. In DNA, the CDR3 is TGTGCCAGCACCCGAAGGACCGACTCCTTCTATGGCTACACCTTC. It translates to CASTRRTDSFYGYTF. The whole variable domain, remainder taken from reference TRBV5-4 and TRBJ1-2, is ETGVTQSPTHLIKTRGQQVTLRCSSQSGHNTVSWYQQALGQGPQFIFQYYREEENGRGNFPPRFSGLQFPNYSSELNVNALELDDSALYLCASTRRTDSFYGYTFGSGTRLTVV.

This clone is a singleton in its sample. The chain combines TRBV11-2 with TRBJ2-6; 7 bases fit TRBD1. Germline lookup yields CDR1 SGHAT and CDR2 FQNNGV. CDR3 length: 15 amino acids. Germline trimming cut 6 bases from V and 2 bases from J; bases unmatched to any gene: 4. CDR3 nucleotide sequence: TGTGCCAGCAGGCCAGACAGGGCTGGGGCCAACGTCCTGACTTTC. Translation: CASRPDRAGANVLTF.

The chain uses TRBV2 and TRBJ2-3, with 8 bases matching TRBD2. This CDR3 has 17 residues. V trimming: 3 bases; J trimming: 0 bases; junction bases outside the gene matches: 8. Germline values: CDR1 SNHLY, CDR2 FYNNEI. CDR3 in DNA: TGTGCCAGCAGTGACACCGGGACTAGTCGGAGCACAGATACGCAGTATTTT. Protein: CASSDTGTSRSTDTQYF.

The gene calls are TRBV4-3 and TRBJ1-4; D is possibly TRBD1 (6 bases). The CDR3 is 15 residues long. Germline CDR1 and CDR2: LGHNA and YSLEER. Deletions cut 2 bases from V and 15 bases from J, with 22 bases between. The CDR3 DNA follows: TGCGCCAGCAGCCAAATTACTACCACAGGGCTCAAATTGTTTTTT. Translating it yields CASSQITTTGLKLFF.

On this clone: A single base is all that separates this from a far larger clone, so a read error is likely. Other nucleotide sequences in the sample specify the same CDR3. J is TRBJ1-1 and V is TRBV28; tentatively, D is TRBD1 (5 bases). V was clipped by 4 bases and J by 2 bases, with 8 bases between them. Germline V gene sequence: CDR1 MDHEN, CDR2 SYDVKM. This CDR3 has 13 amino acids. The CDR3 DNA follows: TGTGCCAGCAGTTGGGGGGGAAACACTGAAGCTTTCTTT. It is translated as CASSWGGNTEAFF. The complete variable domain, with remaining parts taken from reference TRBV28 and TRBJ1-1, reads DVKVTQSSRYLVKRTGEKVFLECVQDMDHENMFWYRQDPGLGLRLIYFSYDVKMKEKGDIPEGYSVSREKKERFSLILESASTNQTSMYLCASSWGGNTEAFFGQGTRLTVV.

The genes are TRBV5-1 and TRBJ2-3; D might be TRBD2 (6 bases). The germline gives CDR1 SGHRS, CDR2 YFSETQ. The CDR3 is 15 residues long. V lost 4 bases, J lost 4 bases, and 16 bases lay in between. This chain's CDR3 is CASSPGGDVADTQYF. Written as DNA, the CDR3 is TGCGCCAGCAGCCCCGGGGGTGACGTCGCAGATACGCAGTATTTT.

The sample holds a few counts of this clone. The chain links TRBV7-8 to TRBJ2-2, with 9 positions matching TRBD1. V shed 5 bases, J shed 4 bases, and the junction held 5 bases outside the gene matches. The CDR3 totals 15 residues. Germline assignment: CDR1 SGHVS and CDR2 FQNEAQ. The CDR3 here is CASSRDRVVTGELFF. The CDR3 coding sequence is TGTGCCAGCAGCCGGGACAGGGTCGTCACCGGGGAGCTGTTTTTT. Together with reference TRBV7-8 and TRBJ2-2, the CDR3 gives the full variable domain: GAGVSQSPRYKVAKRGQDVALRCDPISGHVSLFWYQQALGQGPEFLTYFQNEAQLDKSGLPSDRFFAERPEGSVSTLKIQRTQQEDSAVYLCASSRDRVVTGELFFGEGSRLTVL.

The gene calls are TRBV7-7 and TRBJ2-1; 8 nucleotides agree with TRBD2. Germline lookup yields CDR1 SSHAT and CDR2 FNYEAQ (reference sequence). This CDR3 has 14 amino acids. Unmatched junction bases numbered 2, after V lost 1 base and J lost 6 bases. The CDR3 DNA reads TGTGCCAGCAGCTTAGATCGGGGGGGCAATGAGCAGTTCTTC. Amino acids: CASSLDRGGNEQFF.

V gene TRBV4-2 combines with J gene TRBJ2-2; D uncertain. The CDR3 is 15 amino acids. V shed 0 bases and J shed 6 bases, with 11 bases lying between them. Germline lookup yields CDR1 LGHNA and CDR2 YNFKEQ. CDR3 nucleotide sequence: TGTGCCAGCAGCCAAGAATTATCGCGGCCCGGGGAGCTGTTTTTT. Protein sequence: CASSQELSRPGELFF.

This chain links TRBV4-2 with TRBJ1-1; the D is unclear. The V gene lost 1 base and the J gene lost 11 bases, with 17 bases spanning the gap. The CDR3 extends over 14 amino acids. CDR1 LGHNA and CDR2 YNFKEQ come from the germline V gene. The CDR3: CASSQAADRTRAFF. The CDR3 bases are TGTGCCAGCAGCCAAGCCGCTGACCGGACTAGGGCTTTCTTT.

CDR3 sequence: CATRSDAYEQYF. The CDR3 DNA sequence: TGTGCCACGCGGTCGGACGCCTACGAGCAGTACTTC. This chain links TRBV10-3 with TRBJ2-7, with D hard to call. Germline V gene sequence: CDR1 ENHRY, CDR2 SYGVKD. V lost 10 bases, J lost 2 bases, and 12 bases lay in between. The length of the CDR3 is 12 residues.

The chain is built from TRBV30 and TRBJ2-1; D is uncertain. The CDR3 sequence is 13 residues long. The germline V and J ends were trimmed by 3 bases and 10 bases, with 16 bases remaining between them. The germline V gene has CDR1 GTSNPN and CDR2 SVGIG (reference sequence). In DNA, the CDR3 is TGTGCCTGGAGCGCCCTTTTTGTGCAGGAGCAGTTCTTC. Amino acid sequence: CAWSALFVQEQFF.

This clone has just one count. V is TRBV5-1 and J is TRBJ2-7; D perhaps matches TRBD1 (7 bases). Germline V gene lookup returns CDR1 SGHRS and CDR2 YFSETQ. Trimming took off 0 bases at V and 6 bases at J, with 13 bases between the two ends. This CDR3 is 14 amino acids long. CDR3 region: CASSLDRQGLEQYF. CDR3 in DNA: TGCGCCAGCAGCTTGGACCGACAGGGACTCGAGCAGTACTTC.

In the case of this clone: This same CDR3 is encoded by further DNA sequences in the sample. The chain links TRBV4-3 to TRBJ2-7; 10 nucleotides match TRBD1. V lost 1 base and J lost 2; bases outside the gene matches: 2. The CDR3 loop spans 15 amino acids. The germline CDR1 and CDR2 sequences are LGHNA and YSLEER. The CDR3 is CASSQGTGGTYEQYF. The CDR3 DNA reads TGCGCCAGCAGCCAAGGGACAGGGGGGACCTACGAGCAGTACTTC.

This clone was seen only once. This sequence joins TRBV28 and TRBJ2-3; 7 bases align to TRBD1. Per germline, CDR1 MDHEN and CDR2 SYDVKM. The ends lost 7 bases at V and 0 bases at J; junction bases unmatched: 7. This CDR3 has 15 residues. This CDR3 is CASIADRDSTDTQYF. Here the CDR3 DNA reads TGTGCCAGCATCGCAGACAGGGACAGCACAGATACGCAGTATTTT. Variable domain in full (rest from reference TRBV28 and TRBJ2-3): DVKVTQSSRYLVKRTGEKVFLECVQDMDHENMFWYRQDPGLGLRLIYFSYDVKMKEKGDIPEGYSVSREKKERFSLILESASTNQTSMYLCASIADRDSTDTQYFGPGTRLTVL.